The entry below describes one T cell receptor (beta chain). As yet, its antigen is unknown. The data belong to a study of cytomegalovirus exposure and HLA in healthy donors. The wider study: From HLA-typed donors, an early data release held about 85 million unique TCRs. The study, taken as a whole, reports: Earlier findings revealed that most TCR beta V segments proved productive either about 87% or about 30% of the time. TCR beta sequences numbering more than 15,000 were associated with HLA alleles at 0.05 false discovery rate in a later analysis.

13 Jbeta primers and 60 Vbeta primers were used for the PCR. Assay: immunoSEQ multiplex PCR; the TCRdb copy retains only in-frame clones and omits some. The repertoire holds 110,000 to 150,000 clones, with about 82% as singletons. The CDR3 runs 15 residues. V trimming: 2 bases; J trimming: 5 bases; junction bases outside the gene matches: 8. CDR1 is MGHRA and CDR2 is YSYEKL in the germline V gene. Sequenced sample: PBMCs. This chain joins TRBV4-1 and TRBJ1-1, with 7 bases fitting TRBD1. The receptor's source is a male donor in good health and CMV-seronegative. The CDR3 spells CASSQLEGARTEAFF. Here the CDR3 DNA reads TGCGCCAGCAGCCAACTCGAGGGGGCGCGGACTGAAGCTTTCTTT.